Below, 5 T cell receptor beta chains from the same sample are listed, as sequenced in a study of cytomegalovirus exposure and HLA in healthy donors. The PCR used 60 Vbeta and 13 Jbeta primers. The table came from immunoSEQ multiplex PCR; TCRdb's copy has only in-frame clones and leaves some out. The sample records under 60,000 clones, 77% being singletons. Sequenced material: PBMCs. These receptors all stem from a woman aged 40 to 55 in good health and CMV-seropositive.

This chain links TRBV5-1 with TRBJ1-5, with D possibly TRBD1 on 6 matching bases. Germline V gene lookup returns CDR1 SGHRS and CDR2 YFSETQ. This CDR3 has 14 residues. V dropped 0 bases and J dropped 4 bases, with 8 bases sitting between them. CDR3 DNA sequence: TGCGCCAGCAGCTTGGGGGACACAAATCAGCCCCAGCATTTT. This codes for CASSLGDTNQPQHF.

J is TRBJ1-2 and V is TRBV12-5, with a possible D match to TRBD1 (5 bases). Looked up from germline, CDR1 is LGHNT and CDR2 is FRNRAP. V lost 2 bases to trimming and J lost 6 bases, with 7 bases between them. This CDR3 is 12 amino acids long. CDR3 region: CASGLPGDGYTF. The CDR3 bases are TGTGCTAGTGGTTTGCCGGGGGATGGCTACACCTTC.

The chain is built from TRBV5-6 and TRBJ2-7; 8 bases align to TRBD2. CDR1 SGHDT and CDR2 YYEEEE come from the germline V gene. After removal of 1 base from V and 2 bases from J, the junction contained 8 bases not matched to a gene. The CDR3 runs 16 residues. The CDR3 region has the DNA TGTGCCAGCAGCTTGTCCGGGGGGGGGCCCCCCTACGAGCAGTACTTC. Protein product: CASSLSGGGPPYEQYF.

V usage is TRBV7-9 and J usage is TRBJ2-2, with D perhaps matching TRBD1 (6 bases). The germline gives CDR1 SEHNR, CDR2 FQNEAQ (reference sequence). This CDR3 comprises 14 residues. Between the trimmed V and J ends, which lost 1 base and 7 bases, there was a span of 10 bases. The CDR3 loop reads CASSLDTGIGELFF. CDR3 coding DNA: TGTGCCAGCAGCTTAGATACAGGGATCGGGGAGCTGTTTTTT.

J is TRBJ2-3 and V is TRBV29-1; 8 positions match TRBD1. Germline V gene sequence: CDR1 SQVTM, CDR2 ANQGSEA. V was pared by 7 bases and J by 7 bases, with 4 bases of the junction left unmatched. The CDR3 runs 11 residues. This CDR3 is CSGRQGNTQYF. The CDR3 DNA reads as TGCAGCGGGAGACAGGGGAATACGCAGTATTTT.